Presented here are 23 T cell receptor delta chains from one specimen sequenced in a study of Vδ1+ human thymocytes. Extracted RNA was reverse transcribed into cDNA. The CDR3 regions were amplified by multiplex PCR from V-gene primers to a constant-region primer. TCRdb fed the multiplex PCR reads into CATT to redo clone calling. This sample has tens of thousands of delta-chain clones, with 7.5% to 9% found just once. For these receptors, no antigen is known. Study-wide points: In the thymus, TRG and TRD repertoires looked highly polyclonal with Gaussian CDR3 lengths.

The specimen sequenced was Vdelta1+ gamma-delta thymocytes from the thymus. The subset denotes: FACS-sorted CD3+ TCRalphabeta- TCRVdelta1+ TCRVdelta2- thymocytes. These receptors came from a child less than two years old who had congenital heart surgery.

The chain has TRDV1 and TRDJ1, with TRDD3 identical over 12 bases. Trimming at V came to 1 base and at J to 5 bases, leaving 38 bases not matched to a gene. There are 27 residues in the CDR3. From germline, CDR1 is TSWWSYY and CDR2 QGS. CDR3 coding DNA: TGTGCTCTTGGGGAACGGCTGGACTCCGTTCCTTCGAGTATAACTGGGGGATACACCAACCTCATGGATAAACTCATCTTT. Translating gives CALGERLDSVPSSITGGYTNLMDKLIF.

Comments on this clone: A read error may produce the germline difference seen at one junction end. The chain is built from TRDV2 and TRDJ1, with 9 bases that match TRDD3. The CDR3 consists of 15 residues. Germline V gives CDR1 GEAIGNYY, CDR2 EKD. The CDR3 bases are TGTGCCTGTGACACCGGGGGATACAGCACCGGTAAACTCATCTTT. Translated: CACDTGGYSTGKLIF.

The chain employs TRDV1 and TRDJ1, with 9 nucleotides matching TRDD2. Because TCRdb records no J gene, it was assigned here through a match of the DNA to germline. The CDR3 sequence is 22 residues long. J gave up 1 base and V 0 bases, and 21 bases lay outside the gene matches. Per germline, CDR1 TSWWSYY and CDR2 QGS. The CDR3 coding sequence is TGTGCTCTTGGGGAACTCCGAAGGCCTTCCTACACGGCGAGACCCTGCACCGATAAACTCATCTTT. This gives the protein CALGELRRPSYTARPCTDKLIF.

The rearrangement uses TRAV29/DV5 and TRDJ1; weak D call: TRDD3 (8 bases). The germline CDR1 and CDR2 sequences are NSMFDY and ISSIKDK. V was shortened by 1 base and J by 4 bases, with 41 bases between the two germline ends. There are 23 residues in the CDR3. CDR3 amino acids: CAASPCLFSYGFHDLGDDDKLIF. The CDR3 DNA follows: TGTGCAGCAAGCCCCTGCCTATTTTCCTACGGTTTTCACGACCTGGGGGACGACGATAAACTCATCTTT.

This clone was detected only a few times. The chain uses TRDV1 and TRDJ1, with TRDD3 identical over 8 bases. V shed 5 bases and J 0 bases; nucleotides not matched to a gene: 29. The CDR3 length is 23 residues. Germline V gives CDR1 TSWWSYY, CDR2 QGS. Here the CDR3 DNA reads TGTGCTCTTGGGAAGGCATTCGCCCCCTTGTACTGGGGGCCACTGTTGTACACCGATAAACTCATCTTT. It translates to CALGKAFAPLYWGPLLYTDKLIF.

The genes are TRDV1 and TRDJ1; TRDD3 agrees at 8 bases. V was clipped by 2 bases and J by 0 bases; unmatched bases: 17. CDR3 length equals 20 residues. Germline-derived CDR1 and CDR2 are TSWWSYY and QGS. The CDR3 loop reads CALGEKVGPVLGVYTDKLIF. For the CDR3, the DNA is TGTGCTCTTGGGGAAAAAGTAGGACCCGTACTGGGGGTTTACACCGATAAACTCATCTTT.

This clone appeared a few times. The genes are TRDV1 and TRDJ1; possibly TRDD3 for D (6 bases). V was pared by 0 bases and J by 0 bases, with 23 bases between. This CDR3 is 20 amino acids long. CDR1 and CDR2 (germline): TSWWSYY, QGS. The CDR3 here is CALGELLKGISSGHTDKLIF. The CDR3 nucleotides are TGTGCTCTTGGGGAACTTCTAAAAGGGATAAGTAGTGGGCACACCGATAAACTCATCTTT.

This chain uses TRDV1 with TRDJ1, with D perhaps assigned TRDD2 or TRDD3 (5 bases each). CDR3 size: 15 residues. In germline, CDR1 is TSWWSYY, CDR2 QGS. Trimming stripped 5 bases from V and 8 bases from J, with 21 bases between. The CDR3 DNA reads as TGTGCTCTTGGGACCCTACTTGGAGGGATCGGGAAACTCATCTTT. Translation gives CALGTLLGGIGKLIF.

V usage is TRDV1 and J usage is TRDJ1; D remains unclear. In the absence of a J gene in TCRdb, the DNA was matched to germline to assign it here. This CDR3 contains 16 residues. CDR1 TSWWSYY and CDR2 QGS come from the germline V gene. V gave up 2 bases and J gave up 1 base, with 14 bases separating them. CDR3 nucleotides: TGTGCTCTTGGGGAATATGTAACGCAGTCCACCGATAAACTCATCTTT. This gives the protein CALGEYVTQSTDKLIF.

This clone has more than one count but fewer than ten. V and J are TRDV3 and TRDJ1; 7 bases are shared with TRDD3. The V gene's germline CDR1 is TVYSNPD and CDR2 GDNSRS (reference sequence). Losses at the gene ends were 2 bases for V and 3 bases for J; bases not matched to a gene: 3. This CDR3 has 12 amino acids. In DNA form, the CDR3 reads TGTGCCTTTGGGGGATCAGCCGATAAACTCATCTTT. Translating it yields CAFGGSADKLIF.

The V gene went uncalled, while the J gene is TRDJ1; the table assigns TRDD2, which was not confirmed against the DNA. CDR3 size: 18 residues. The CDR3 protein is CALGEPPSYSHGCEKLIF. The CDR3 DNA follows: TGTGCTCTTGGGGAACCGCCTTCCTACAGCCACGGCTGCGAAAAACTCATCTTT.

This clone was counted a few times. This chain links TRDV1 with TRDJ1, with 13 bases that match TRDD3. The CDR3 sequence is 23 residues long. V shed 6 bases, J shed 0 bases, and the junction held 25 bases outside the gene matches. Germline V gene lookup returns CDR1 TSWWSYY and CDR2 QGS. CDR3 in DNA: TGTGCTCTTGGAACCTACCTCAGGACCCTGGAACTGGGGGATACGTTGTACACCGATAAACTCATCTTT. It yields the protein CALGTYLRTLELGDTLYTDKLIF.

Within the sample, this clone is medium-sized (0.01 to 0.1%). The chain employs TRDV2 and TRDJ1; D is possibly TRDD3 (6 bases). Germline V gives CDR1 GEAIGNYY, CDR2 EKD. The length of the CDR3 is 13 residues. Trimming removed 2 bases at V and 2 bases at J, with 8 bases between. The CDR3 DNA follows: TGTGCCTGTGACAATTGGGGGACCGATAAACTCATCTTT. Encoded protein: CACDNWGTDKLIF.

In the case of this clone: It is unclear where the CDR3 begins or ends on the DNA, so no DNA is shown, and the CDR3 is as TCRdb lists it. The V gene corresponds to TRAV29/DV5; no J gene was called; TRDD3, the table's D call, was not compared with the DNA. From its first to its last residue, the CDR3 has 23 amino acids. Germline CDR1 and CDR2: NSMFDY and ISSIKDK. The CDR3 sequence: CSVLLCSNPNSVLGDTRIRKLIF.

The V gene is uncalled and the J gene is TRDJ1; the D call of TRDD3 is as the table states it, not checked on the DNA. The CDR3 contains 15 residues. The CDR3 nucleotides are TGTGCTCTTGAATCTGGGGGAAAGTACACCGATAAACTCATCTTT. This encodes CALESGGKYTDKLIF.

There are a few counts of this clone. The V gene is TRDV1, the J gene TRDJ1; 8 bases fit TRDD3. Germline CDR1 is TSWWSYY and CDR2 is QGS. The V and J ends lost 2 bases and 1 base, in that order; junction bases with no gene match: 6. The CDR3 is 16 amino acids. This CDR3 is CALGEGIRLFTDKLIF. The CDR3, as DNA: TGTGCTCTTGGGGAAGGGATACGCCTTTTCACCGATAAACTCATCTTT.

The chain employs TRDV1 and TRDJ1, with 11 positions matching TRDD3. Assignment of the J gene here rests on matching the DNA to germline, because TCRdb gives none. The length of the CDR3 is 17 residues. The J segment lost 2 bases and the V segment lost 3 bases, leaving 8 bases of the junction unmatched. The germline V gene encodes CDR1 TSWWSYY and CDR2 QGS. The CDR3 DNA is TGTGCTCTTGGGGACGACTGGGGGATAAAGAGGACCGATAAACTCATCTTT. It encodes CALGDDWGIKRTDKLIF.

This clone was found a few times. The chain couples TRDV1 to TRDJ1; 9 bases are shared with TRDD2. Germline CDR1 and CDR2: TSWWSYY and QGS. With V trimmed by 4 bases and J by 0 bases, 15 bases remained unmatched. This CDR3 comprises 19 residues. The CDR3 sequence: CALGASAFLRPGDTDKLIF. The CDR3 DNA reads as TGTGCTCTTGGGGCATCGGCCTTCCTACGGCCTGGGGACACCGATAAACTCATCTTT.

The rearrangement links TRDV1 to TRDJ1; either TRDD2 or TRDD3 may fit D (6 bases each). Germline V gene lookup returns CDR1 TSWWSYY and CDR2 QGS. The V end lost 2 bases, the J end lost 0 bases, and 34 bases lay between the germline ends. CDR3 length equals 23 residues. CDR3 amino acids: CALGEKRLQVLRLGSYYTDKLIF. CDR3 sequence (DNA): TGTGCTCTTGGGGAAAAAAGGCTCCAAGTCCTACGGCTGGGGAGCTATTACACCGATAAACTCATCTTT.

This clone occurred a few times. This chain connects TRDV1 to TRDJ1, with 12 nucleotides matching TRDD3. CDR3 size: 21 residues. Looked up from germline, CDR1 is TSWWSYY and CDR2 is QGS. J gave up 0 bases and V 5 bases, and 19 bases lay outside the gene matches. CDR3 protein: CALGSLPTGGYRPIYTDKLIF. The DNA for the CDR3 is TGTGCTCTTGGGAGCCTTCCTACTGGGGGATACCGTCCTATTTACACCGATAAACTCATCTTT.

The V and J genes are TRDV1 and TRDJ1, with D possibly being TRDD3 (5 bases). CDR1 and CDR2 from the germline V gene are TSWWSYY and QGS. The ends were cut back, 1 base at V and 8 bases at J, with 17 bases in the middle. The CDR3 length is 15 residues. The CDR3 nucleotides read TGTGCTCTTGGGGAACCCTATTGGGACCCTGGGAAACTCATCTTT. Encoded protein: CALGEPYWDPGKLIF.

This clone has more than one count but fewer than ten. The rearrangement links TRDV1 to TRDJ1; 10 bases fit TRDD3. The CDR3 length is 17 residues. The V segment lost 5 bases and the J segment 2 bases; nucleotides outside the gene matches: 11. Germline V gene lookup returns CDR1 TSWWSYY and CDR2 QGS. The CDR3 DNA reads TGTGCTCTTGGGAATCCAGGGGGGATACGGTCGACCGATAAACTCATCTTT. This gives the protein CALGNPGGIRSTDKLIF.

The chain links TRDV1 to TRDJ1, with TRDD3 identical over 10 bases. The J gene, absent from TCRdb, was called here by matching the DNA to germline. This CDR3 is 19 amino acids long. Germline values: CDR1 TSWWSYY, CDR2 QGS. Trimming cost V 3 bases and J 4 bases; bases outside gene matches: 17. In nucleotides, the CDR3 is TGTGCTCTTGGGGAGATTCTACGCCCAATTAACTGGGGGATCGATAAACTCATCTTT. The encoded protein is CALGEILRPINWGIDKLIF.